This T cell receptor (beta chain) comes out of a study of T-cell memory formation after mild COVID-19. Study background: Among the donors, TCR clusters were largely specific to each donor.

The CDR3 spans 13 residues. V was cut by 6 bases and J by 6 bases, with 14 bases left in between. Germline assignment: CDR1 DFQATT and CDR2 SNEGSKA (reference sequence). UMIs and sample barcodes were carried by the TCR alpha and TCR beta cDNA libraries that 5'RACE produced using constant-segment primers. TCRdb reprocessed the 5' RACE reads via MiXCR and lists one record per CDR3 protein. The repertoire holds more than 350,000 distinct CDR3 sequences, with about 15% as singletons. Study-level points and caveats: Memory cells collected pre-infection included some clones that later responded, suggesting cross-reactive memory joined.

Note on this clonotype: Its specificity is not known.

The TCR was taken from a man younger than 35 who had mild COVID-19 (a few samples of this study predate the infection). Cell type and time point are not known. This sequence joins TRBV20-1 and TRBJ2-2, with a tentative D call TRBD2 (5 bases). The sample was PBMCs or a T cell subset sorted from them (not recorded which). CDR3 nucleotides: TGCAGTGCCCCAGAGCGGTTAGCCGGGGAGCTGTTTTTT. It codes for CSAPERLAGELFF.